This T cell receptor beta chain was captured in a study of blood T cell repertoires in COVID-19. Assay used: immunoSEQ multiplex PCR; TCRdb lists only in-frame clones, some missing. This table holds around 250,000 clones, around 84% found once. Trimming removed 4 bases from V and 8 bases from J, with 11 bases in between. Germline loops: CDR1 LGHDT, CDR2 YNNKEL (reference sequence). The CDR3 extends over 12 amino acids. The specimen was peripheral blood. The sequence derives from a woman younger than 30 with acute or convalescent COVID-19. The chain combines TRBV3-1 (or the pseudogene TRBV3-2) with TRBJ1-2; possibly TRBD1 for D (6 bases). The CDR3 DNA reads as TGTGCCAGCAGCCCCAGGGGCTGGGGCTACACCTTC. Amino acid sequence: CASSPRGWGYTF.